This T cell receptor beta chain appears in the sequencing data of a study of blood T cell repertoires in COVID-19 (dated by TCRdb to 2018 to 2020). In terms of the full investigation: Samples covering the acute and convalescent phases of COVID-19 were provided by collaborators in the United States, Italy and Spain. The material from the prospective study consisted of cDNA or gDNA derived from T cells, B-cell-depleted T cells, or PBMCs. The dataset comprised deeply sampled blood TCRbeta repertoires from subjects exposed to, actively infected with, or recovered from COVID-19. The repertoires were released in a freely available public database intended as a resource for research on the immune response to SARS-CoV-2. The samples were drawn from the first 160 participants of the ongoing ImmuneRACE study and from over a thousand subjects provided by 6 global collaborators. Sample metadata almost always included a de-identified subject ID, COVID-19 status, age in years and sex. Where available, HLA class I and class II types were taken from metadata supplied by the sample provider and were not determined by assay-based typing. What the study reported, not specific to this receptor: The amount of clinical and demographic metadata varied by source and participant and was provided uncurated.

V is pruned by 6 bases and J by 4 bases, leaving 8 bases of the junction without a gene match. Its CDR3 holds 15 amino acids, cysteine through phenylalanine. Only CDR3 DNA remains: 45 bases, in frame from the first base. CDR1 LNHDA and CDR2 SQIVND were looked up in the germline V gene (reference sequence). As for this clone: There is no known antigen for this receptor. Qualities for individual bases were not recorded, and no much larger clone is one base off.

One collaborating source in Seattle enrolled patients while the patients were actively infected and followed the patients over time throughout the course of disease. Collaborating institutions collected whole blood in K2EDTA tubes following their own protocols. For TCRbeta analysis, collaborators shipped samples in one of three forms: frozen whole blood, isolated PBMCs, or DNA extracted from either of those sample types. TCRbeta CDR3 regions were amplified from genomic DNA by means of the immunoSEQ Assay, a bias-controlled multiplex PCR. The authors processed their data as follows. The number of nucleated cells in each sample was estimated from the amplification of reference gene primers within the assay. Sequence reads were collapsed and filtered to measure the absolute abundance of every unique TCRbeta CDR3 rearrangement. For each sample, productive Simpson clonality was calculated by taking the square root of Simpson's diversity index across productive rearrangements. What TCRdb holds here is the immuneACCESS table cut down to in-frame rearrangements. Part of the clones is not present; checked against another copy, under half of the missing clones reflect an unresolved V gene, and the others are unexplained. That table gives V, J and clone size, and the DNA gave D and trimming. The table for this sample lists around 210,000 clones; over 75% of them were counted only once. The ten top clones hold approximately 5% of the sample.

The rearranged chain carries TRBV19 and TRBJ1-2, and 10 junctional nucleotides match TRBD1. The clonotype comes from a man aged 45-65 years with COVID-19, enrolled during active disease. The sample was peripheral blood. The nucleotide sequence is TGTGCCAGTAGAACGACAGGGGGCGTCGGCTATGGCTACACCTTC. This translates into CASRTTGGVGYGYTF.